These 8 T cell receptor beta chains originate from one sample sequenced in a study of beta chain features in type 1 diabetes. cDNA synthesis used the whole RNA isolate, giving expressed TCRB sequences. Using immunoSEQ multiplex PCR, the repertoire was profiled, and TCRdb retains in-frame clones only, with some absent. Of 600,000 to 700,000 clones listed, 13% are singletons. Antigens for these TCRs are unknown. Study results and caveats: Shortening that was moderate but significant affected the TCRB CDR3s of Type 1 diabetes patients in all four CD4+ subsets.

Sequencing used naive CD4+ T cells from blood. The receptors here all came from a man aged 18 to 29 with type 1 diabetes.

This clone came up a few times. The chain couples TRBV4-1 to TRBJ2-1, with TRBD2 identical over 10 bases. The germline V gene has CDR1 MGHRA and CDR2 YSYEKL. The CDR3 is 15 residues long. After removal of 6 bases from V and 4 bases from J, the junction contained 6 bases not matched to a gene. The CDR3 protein is CASSRSGGDYNEQFF. The CDR3 DNA reads TGCGCCAGCAGTCGAAGCGGGGGGGATTACAATGAGCAGTTCTTC.

This clone was seen only a few times. V and J are TRBV7-9 and TRBJ1-6; 7 bases map to TRBD1. V was clipped by 5 bases and J by 8 bases; unmatched bases: 3. The CDR3 consists of 13 residues. CDR1 and CDR2 from the germline V gene are SEHNR and FQNEAQ (reference sequence). The CDR3, as DNA: TGTGCCAGCAGCAGTCAGGGGGATTCACCCCTCCACTTT. It yields the protein CASSSQGDSPLHF.

The chain couples TRBV9 to TRBJ1-6; D remains unclear. Trimming cost V 1 base and J 13 bases, with 9 bases left between them. Germline V gene sequence: CDR1 SGDLS, CDR2 YYNGEE. This CDR3 is 12 amino acids long. As DNA, the CDR3 is TGTGCCAGCAGCGTATTTGGTCCTCCCCTCCACTTT. The encoded protein is CASSVFGPPLHF.

The chain is built from TRBV30 and TRBJ2-5, with TRBD2 matching 7 bases. This CDR3 contains 12 residues. The V segment lost 3 bases and the J segment 5 bases; nucleotides outside the gene matches: 3. Germline lookup yields CDR1 GTSNPN and CDR2 SVGIG (reference sequence). The CDR3 sequence: CAWSFGGETQYF. CDR3 sequence (DNA): TGTGCCTGGAGCTTCGGGGGGGAGACCCAGTACTTC.

A few counts support this clone. This rearrangement joins TRBV30 to TRBJ1-2; D gene uncertain. Germline CDR1 GTSNPN, CDR2 SVGIG (reference sequence). CDR3 length equals 12 residues. Trimming took 4 bases from V and 2 from J, leaving 8 bases between them. The CDR3 nucleotides read TGTGCCTGGATAGGGCCGAACTATGGCTACACCTTC. Its translation is CAWIGPNYGYTF.

This clone was counted between two and nine times. V and J are TRBV18 and TRBJ1-4; 8 bases are a match to TRBD1. Germline CDR1 and CDR2: KGHSH and LQKENI. After removal of 6 bases from V and 6 bases from J, the junction contained 6 bases not matched to a gene. CDR3 length equals 14 residues. The CDR3 loop is CASSQGARDEKLFF. The CDR3 DNA sequence: TGTGCCAGCTCGCAGGGGGCAAGGGATGAAAAACTGTTTTTT. Complete variable domain (other parts from reference TRBV18 and TRBJ1-4): NAGVMQNPRHLVRRRGQEARLRCSPMKGHSHVYWYRQLPEEGLKFMVYLQKENIIDESGMPKERFSAEFPKEGPSILRIQQVVRGDSAAYFCASSQGARDEKLFFGSGTQLSVL.

This clone was picked up a small number of times. This chain links TRBV28 with TRBJ1-2; D is uncertain. V was trimmed by 6 bases and J by 7 bases, leaving 18 bases between them. Germline assignment: CDR1 MDHEN and CDR2 SYDVKM. CDR3 size: 14 residues. CDR3 sequence reads: CASSIPHWATGYTF. The CDR3 bases are TGTGCCAGCAGCATCCCACATTGGGCAACTGGCTACACCTTC.

This clone was seen more than once but under ten times. The genes are TRBV27 and TRBJ1-1; weak D call: TRBD1 (6 bases). The CDR3 covers 15 residues. Germline V CDR1 and CDR2: MNHEY, SMNVEV (reference sequence). V lost 7 bases and J 4 bases, leaving 19 bases between the germline ends. The CDR3, as DNA: TGTGCCAGCACCCCATTCCAGGGGTTGGGCACTGAAGCTTTCTTT. This sequence encodes CASTPFQGLGTEAFF.